The entry that follows covers one T cell receptor beta chain sequence. The antigen remains unidentified. The CDR3 consists of 12 residues. V was clipped by 4 bases and J by 3 bases, with 8 bases between them. Per germline, CDR1 SGHKS and CDR2 YYEKEE (reference sequence). A multiplex PCR was run with 60 Vbeta primers and 13 Jbeta primers. Profiling relied on immunoSEQ multiplex PCR, and the TCRdb table lists in-frame clones only, not all of them. The table for this sample gives under 50,000 clones. This record comes from a study of cytomegalovirus exposure and HLA in healthy donors. Study observations and caveats: Presence/absence analyses treated sequencing depth as roughly uniform across donors.

The receptor was isolated from a male donor in good health and CMV-seronegative. The V gene is TRBV5-5, the J gene TRBJ2-7; a weak D match, TRBD1 (6 bases). The sample consisted of PBMCs. DNA of the CDR3: TGTGCCAGCAGCCCGGACAGCTACGAGCAGTACTTC. Its translation is CASSPDSYEQYF.